Listed below are T cell receptor beta chains from one sample, sequenced in a study of cytomegalovirus exposure and HLA in healthy donors. The data were produced by immunoSEQ multiplex PCR, yet TCRdb's version contains in-frame clones alone and is incomplete. The sample records 75,000 to 100,000 clones, about 78% being singletons. The sequenced material came from PBMCs. These receptors were obtained from a man aged 40-50 years in good health and CMV-seronegative. Each CDR3 is given with its conserved first and last residue. Each record gives: D gene, J gene, clone size, V gene, CDR3 length, CDR3 DNA, CDR3 protein. The D gene is left open where the match is weak. Only part of the rows carry a size: once, few, many, or a class if the clone is expanded.

D gene: TRBD1
J gene: TRBJ1-5
clone size: -
V gene: TRBV6-5
CDR3 length: 14
CDR3 DNA: TGTGCCAGCAGTTACGCAGGGGGCGGGCAGCCCCAGCATTTT
CDR3 protein: CASSYAGGGQPQHF

D gene: TRBD1
J gene: TRBJ2-2
clone size: -
V gene: TRBV5-1
CDR3 length: 15
CDR3 DNA: TGCGCCAGCACCACGGCGACAGGGGCGGTCGGGGAGCTGTTTTTT
CDR3 protein: CASTTATGAVGELFF

D gene: TRBD2
J gene: TRBJ2-7
clone size: -
V gene: TRBV2
CDR3 length: 14
CDR3 DNA: TGTGCCAGCAGTGGGGGACTAGCGGGAGAGAAGCAGTACTTC
CDR3 protein: CASSGGLAGEKQYF

D gene: TRBD2
J gene: TRBJ2-2
clone size: -
V gene: TRBV11-2
CDR3 length: 17
CDR3 DNA: TGTGCCAGCAGCTCACTAAGCGGGGGACTTAACACCGGGGAGCTGTTTTTT
CDR3 protein: CASSSLSGGLNTGELFF

D gene: -
J gene: TRBJ2-3
clone size: few
V gene: TRBV11-2
CDR3 length: 12
CDR3 DNA: TGTGCCAGCAGCCCCAGCGGGGATACGCAGTATTTT
CDR3 protein: CASSPSGDTQYF

D gene: TRBD1
J gene: TRBJ1-2
clone size: -
V gene: TRBV10-3
CDR3 length: 18
CDR3 DNA: TGTGCCATCAGTGAGTCTCGGGGACAGGGGGCCGGGAACTATGGCTACACCTTC
CDR3 protein: CAISESRGQGAGNYGYTF

D gene: -
J gene: TRBJ2-7
clone size: -
V gene: TRBV6-4
CDR3 length: 13
CDR3 DNA: TGTGCCAGAAAGCCCCGGCGTGAGGCCTCGGGGTACTTC
CDR3 protein: CARKPRREASGYF

D gene: TRBD1
J gene: TRBJ1-2
clone size: -
V gene: TRBV30
CDR3 length: 13
CDR3 DNA: TGTGCCTGGAGTGTACAGGGACAGGGCGGCTACACCTTC
CDR3 protein: CAWSVQGQGGYTF

D gene: -
J gene: TRBJ1-1
clone size: once
V gene: TRBV14
CDR3 length: 13
CDR3 DNA: TGTGCCAGCAGCCAAGACAGGCACACTGAAGCTTTCTTT
CDR3 protein: CASSQDRHTEAFF

D gene: -
J gene: TRBJ1-1
clone size: -
V gene: TRBV5-4
CDR3 length: 14
CDR3 DNA: TGTGCCAGCAGACTGGGACACGTGAACACTGAAGCTTTCTTT
CDR3 protein: CASRLGHVNTEAFF

D gene: TRBD1
J gene: TRBJ2-7
clone size: -
V gene: TRBV25-1
CDR3 length: 16
CDR3 DNA: TGTGCCAGCGGAACTATGAGGGACAGCTTCTCCCAACGGCAGTACTTC
CDR3 protein: CASGTMRDSFSQRQYF

D gene: -
J gene: TRBJ1-2
clone size: -
V gene: TRBV30
CDR3 length: 18
CDR3 DNA: TGTGCCTGGAGTGTTATGGTTCTTGACAGCCGATCTAACTATGGCTACACCTTC
CDR3 protein: CAWSVMVLDSRSNYGYTF

D gene: -
J gene: TRBJ2-7
clone size: -
V gene: TRBV6-5
CDR3 length: 12
CDR3 DNA: TGTGCCAGCAGTCCCACTAGCTACGAGCAGTACTTC
CDR3 protein: CASSPTSYEQYF

D gene: TRBD2
J gene: TRBJ2-7
clone size: -
V gene: TRBV27
CDR3 length: 12
CDR3 DNA: TGTGCCAGCAGTTCGGGACTAGCGGGGGCCACATTC
CDR3 protein: CASSSGLAGATF

D gene: TRBD1
J gene: TRBJ1-3
clone size: -
V gene: TRBV6-5
CDR3 length: 15
CDR3 DNA: TGTGCCAGCAGTATGGGACAGAGCTCTGGAAACACCATATATTTT
CDR3 protein: CASSMGQSSGNTIYF

D gene: TRBD2
J gene: TRBJ2-7
clone size: -
V gene: TRBV6-6
CDR3 length: 15
CDR3 DNA: TGTGCCAGCAGACCTAGCGGGATGGCCTACTACGAGCAGTACTTC
CDR3 protein: CASRPSGMAYYEQYF

D gene: TRBD1
J gene: TRBJ2-1
clone size: -
V gene: TRBV7-9
CDR3 length: 16
CDR3 DNA: TGTGCCAGCAGCAGTGGGACAGAGGCCTTTATAGGGGAGCAGTTCTTC
CDR3 protein: CASSSGTEAFIGEQFF

D gene: TRBD1
J gene: TRBJ1-2
clone size: -
V gene: TRBV30
CDR3 length: 14
CDR3 DNA: TGTGCCTGGATACGGGACAGGGATGTCACCGGCTACACCTTC
CDR3 protein: CAWIRDRDVTGYTF

D gene: TRBD2
J gene: TRBJ2-1
clone size: few
V gene: TRBV5-1
CDR3 length: 19
CDR3 DNA: TGCGCCAGCAGCCCACGGACTAGCGGGAATGTAGGTCCTTACAATGAGCAGTTCTTC
CDR3 protein: CASSPRTSGNVGPYNEQFF

D gene: -
J gene: TRBJ2-7
clone size: -
V gene: TRBV7-6
CDR3 length: 13
CDR3 DNA: TGTGCCAGCAGCTTACAGGAGGGCCTCGAGCAGTACTTC
CDR3 protein: CASSLQEGLEQYF

D gene: -
J gene: TRBJ2-1
clone size: -
V gene: TRBV27
CDR3 length: 17
CDR3 DNA: TGTGCCAGTAAAGTTTTGGTCAGGGGAGCGGGATACAATGAGCAGTTCTTC
CDR3 protein: CASKVLVRGAGYNEQFF

D gene: -
J gene: TRBJ2-7
clone size: -
V gene: TRBV6-1
CDR3 length: 14
CDR3 DNA: TGTGCCAGCAGTGAGACGACAAGAATTTACGAGCAGTACTTC
CDR3 protein: CASSETTRIYEQYF

D gene: TRBD1
J gene: TRBJ1-2
clone size: few
V gene: TRBV19
CDR3 length: 16
CDR3 DNA: TGTGCCAGTAGCAGGGACAGGGGGCCCGGAGGGTATGGCTACACCTTC
CDR3 protein: CASSRDRGPGGYGYTF

D gene: TRBD2
J gene: TRBJ2-7
clone size: -
V gene: TRBV10-2
CDR3 length: 14
CDR3 DNA: TGCGCCAGCAGTGAGAAGGGGAGGGCTTACGAGCAGTACTTC
CDR3 protein: CASSEKGRAYEQYF

D gene: -
J gene: TRBJ1-3
clone size: -
V gene: TRBV11-2
CDR3 length: 13
CDR3 DNA: TGTGCCAGCAGCTTAGTCCAGGGAAACACCATATATTTT
CDR3 protein: CASSLVQGNTIYF

D gene: TRBD2
J gene: TRBJ2-3
clone size: once
V gene: TRBV5-1
CDR3 length: 18
CDR3 DNA: TGCGCCAGCGCCCCCGGCTCGCCTAGCGGATATAGCACAGATACGCAGTATTTT
CDR3 protein: CASAPGSPSGYSTDTQYF

D gene: TRBD1
J gene: TRBJ1-1
clone size: -
V gene: TRBV7-9
CDR3 length: 13
CDR3 DNA: TGTGCCAGCAGCTTCGCAGGGGGGCCTGAAGCTTTCTTT
CDR3 protein: CASSFAGGPEAFF

D gene: TRBD1
J gene: TRBJ2-7
clone size: -
V gene: TRBV28
CDR3 length: 15
CDR3 DNA: TGTGCCAGCAGGGGGACGGACAGGGCCCCCTACGAGCAGTACTTC
CDR3 protein: CASRGTDRAPYEQYF

D gene: -
J gene: TRBJ2-1
clone size: -
V gene: TRBV12-5
CDR3 length: 11
CDR3 DNA: TGTGCTAGTGGTTTGCGACAGGAGCAGTTCTTC
CDR3 protein: CASGLRQEQFF

D gene: -
J gene: TRBJ2-5
clone size: few
V gene: TRBV2
CDR3 length: 11
CDR3 DNA: TGTGCCAGCTCTATTGTAGAGACCCAGTACTTC
CDR3 protein: CASSIVETQYF

D gene: TRBD2
J gene: TRBJ2-3
clone size: -
V gene: TRBV6-4
CDR3 length: 14
CDR3 DNA: TGTGCCAGCAGTGACAAGCGGGAGACAGATACGCAGTATTTT
CDR3 protein: CASSDKRETDTQYF

D gene: -
J gene: TRBJ2-2
clone size: -
V gene: TRBV7-6
CDR3 length: 16
CDR3 DNA: TGTGCCAGCAGCAAACATACCGGGACTGGCACCGGGGAGCTGTTTTTT
CDR3 protein: CASSKHTGTGTGELFF

D gene: TRBD2
J gene: TRBJ2-2
clone size: -
V gene: TRBV18
CDR3 length: 16
CDR3 DNA: TGTGCCAGCTCACCAGAAGCGGGAGCGAACACCGGGGAGCTGTTTTTT
CDR3 protein: CASSPEAGANTGELFF

D gene: TRBD1
J gene: TRBJ1-2
clone size: -
V gene: TRBV7-3
CDR3 length: 15
CDR3 DNA: TGTGCCAGCAGCTGGACAGGGAGCTCAACCTATGGCTACACCTTC
CDR3 protein: CASSWTGSSTYGYTF

D gene: -
J gene: TRBJ2-7
clone size: -
V gene: TRBV28
CDR3 length: 13
CDR3 DNA: TGTGCCAGCAGACTGAAACTCCTCGGGGAGCAGTACTTC
CDR3 protein: CASRLKLLGEQYF

D gene: TRBD2
J gene: TRBJ2-1
clone size: -
V gene: TRBV5-1
CDR3 length: 17
CDR3 DNA: TGCGCCAGCAGCCCCCTAGGTAGCGGGGGTCCCTACAATGAGCAGTTCTTC
CDR3 protein: CASSPLGSGGPYNEQFF

D gene: -
J gene: TRBJ2-7
clone size: -
V gene: TRBV9
CDR3 length: 14
CDR3 DNA: TGTGCCAGCAGCAAACAGGATAGCTCCTACGAGCAGTACTTC
CDR3 protein: CASSKQDSSYEQYF

D gene: -
J gene: TRBJ1-2
clone size: few
V gene: TRBV28
CDR3 length: 12
CDR3 DNA: TGTGCCAGCCAGGGCAATCTAGGGGGCTACACCTTC
CDR3 protein: CASQGNLGGYTF

D gene: -
J gene: TRBJ2-5
clone size: -
V gene: TRBV7-8
CDR3 length: 11
CDR3 DNA: TGTGCCAGCAGCTTTCTGGAGACCCAGTACTTC
CDR3 protein: CASSFLETQYF

D gene: TRBD1
J gene: TRBJ1-5
clone size: few
V gene: TRBV19
CDR3 length: 14
CDR3 DNA: TGTGCCAGTAGTATCACACAGGGGGATCAGCCCCAGCATTTT
CDR3 protein: CASSITQGDQPQHF

D gene: -
J gene: TRBJ1-1
clone size: -
V gene: TRBV15
CDR3 length: 14
CDR3 DNA: TGTGCCACCAGCAGAGATCTGGGGGCCGCTGAAGCTTTCTTT
CDR3 protein: CATSRDLGAAEAFF

D gene: TRBD1
J gene: TRBJ2-7
clone size: -
V gene: TRBV15
CDR3 length: 17
CDR3 DNA: TGTGCCACCAGCAGAGATAGGCTAAGCAGGGGGCTTAACGAGCAGTACTTC
CDR3 protein: CATSRDRLSRGLNEQYF

D gene: -
J gene: TRBJ2-7
clone size: -
V gene: TRBV14
CDR3 length: 14
CDR3 DNA: TGTGCCAGCAGCCAAGAGAACTTCTTCTACGAGCAGTACTTC
CDR3 protein: CASSQENFFYEQYF

D gene: TRBD1
J gene: TRBJ1-1
clone size: -
V gene: TRBV30
CDR3 length: 13
CDR3 DNA: TGTGCCTGGAGTAGGGGACAGGGCGCTGAAGCTTTCTTT
CDR3 protein: CAWSRGQGAEAFF

D gene: TRBD2
J gene: TRBJ2-1
clone size: -
V gene: TRBV2
CDR3 length: 17
CDR3 DNA: TGTGCCAGCAGTGAGGGACTAGCGGGCGACTCCTACAATGAGCAGTTCTTC
CDR3 protein: CASSEGLAGDSYNEQFF

D gene: TRBD2
J gene: TRBJ2-1
clone size: -
V gene: TRBV5-4
CDR3 length: 15
CDR3 DNA: TGTGCCAGCAGCCCAGGGACTAGCGGCTACAATGAGCAGTTCTTC
CDR3 protein: CASSPGTSGYNEQFF

D gene: -
J gene: TRBJ1-6
clone size: -
V gene: TRBV6-6
CDR3 length: 15
CDR3 DNA: TGTGCCAGCACCCAATTCCGGGACTCGTCTTCACCCCTCCACTTT
CDR3 protein: CASTQFRDSSSPLHF

D gene: TRBD1
J gene: TRBJ1-3
clone size: -
V gene: TRBV5-5
CDR3 length: 15
CDR3 DNA: TGTGCCAGCAGCAGTGACAGGGGCCGGGGTTCCACCATATATTTT
CDR3 protein: CASSSDRGRGSTIYF

D gene: TRBD2
J gene: TRBJ2-1
clone size: -
V gene: TRBV6-1
CDR3 length: 13
CDR3 DNA: TGTGCTAGCGAGGGAGGGAGTATCAATGAGCAGTTCTTC
CDR3 protein: CASEGGSINEQFF

D gene: -
J gene: TRBJ1-6
clone size: -
V gene: TRBV28
CDR3 length: 15
CDR3 DNA: TGTGCCAGCAGGGATTGGGACACCACAAATTCACCCCTCCACTTT
CDR3 protein: CASRDWDTTNSPLHF